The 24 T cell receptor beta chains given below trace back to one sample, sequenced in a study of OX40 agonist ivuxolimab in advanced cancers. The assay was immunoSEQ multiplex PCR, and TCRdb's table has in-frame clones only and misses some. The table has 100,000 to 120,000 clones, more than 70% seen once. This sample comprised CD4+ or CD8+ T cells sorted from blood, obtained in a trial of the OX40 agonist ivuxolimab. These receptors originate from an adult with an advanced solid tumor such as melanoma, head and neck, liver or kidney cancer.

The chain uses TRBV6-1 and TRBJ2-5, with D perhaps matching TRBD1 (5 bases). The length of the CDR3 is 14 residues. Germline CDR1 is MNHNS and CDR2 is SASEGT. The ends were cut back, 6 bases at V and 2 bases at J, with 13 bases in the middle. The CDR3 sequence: CASSLTELQETQYF. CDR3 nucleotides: TGTGCCAGCAGCCTGACAGAACTTCAAGAGACCCAGTACTTC.

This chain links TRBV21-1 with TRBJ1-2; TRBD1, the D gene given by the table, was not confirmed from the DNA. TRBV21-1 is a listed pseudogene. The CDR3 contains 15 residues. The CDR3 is CASSFRDRQNYGYTF. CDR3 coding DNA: TGTGCCAGCAGCTTCCGGGACAGGCAAAACTATGGCTACACCTTC.

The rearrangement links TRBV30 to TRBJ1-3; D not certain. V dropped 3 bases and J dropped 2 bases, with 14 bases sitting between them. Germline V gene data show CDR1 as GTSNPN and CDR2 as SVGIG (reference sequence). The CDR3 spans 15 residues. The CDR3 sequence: CAWRGVGEAGNTIYF. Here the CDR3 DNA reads TGTGCCTGGAGAGGAGTTGGGGAAGCTGGAAACACCATATATTTT.

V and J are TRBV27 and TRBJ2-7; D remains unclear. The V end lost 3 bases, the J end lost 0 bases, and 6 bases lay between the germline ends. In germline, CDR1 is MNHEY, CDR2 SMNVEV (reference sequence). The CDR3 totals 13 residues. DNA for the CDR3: TGTGCCAGCAGTTTCTTCCCCTCCTACGAGCAGTACTTC. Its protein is CASSFFPSYEQYF.

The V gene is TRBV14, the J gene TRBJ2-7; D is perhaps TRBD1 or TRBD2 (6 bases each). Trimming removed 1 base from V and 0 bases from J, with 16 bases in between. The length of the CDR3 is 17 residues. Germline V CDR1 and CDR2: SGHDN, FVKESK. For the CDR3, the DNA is TGTGCCAGCAGCCAAGGGGCTCGACTAGGGGGCTCCTACGAGCAGTACTTC. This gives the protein CASSQGARLGGSYEQYF.

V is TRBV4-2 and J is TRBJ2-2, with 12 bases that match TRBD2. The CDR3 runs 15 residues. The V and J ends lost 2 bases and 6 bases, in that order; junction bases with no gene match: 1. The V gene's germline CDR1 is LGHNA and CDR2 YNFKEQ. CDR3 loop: CASSQLAGGPGELFF. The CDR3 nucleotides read TGTGCCAGCAGCCAACTAGCGGGAGGGCCCGGGGAGCTGTTTTTT.

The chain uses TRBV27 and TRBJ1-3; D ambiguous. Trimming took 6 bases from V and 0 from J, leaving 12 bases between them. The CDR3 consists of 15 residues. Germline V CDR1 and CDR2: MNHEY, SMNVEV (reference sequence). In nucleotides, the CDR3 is TGTGCCAGCAGGGATAGCTGGACCTCTGGAAACACCATATATTTT. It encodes CASRDSWTSGNTIYF.

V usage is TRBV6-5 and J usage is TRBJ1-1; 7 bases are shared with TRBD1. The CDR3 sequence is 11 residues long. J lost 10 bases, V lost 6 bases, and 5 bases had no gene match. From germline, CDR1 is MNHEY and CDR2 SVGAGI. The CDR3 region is CASRRQGIAFF. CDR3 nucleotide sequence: TGTGCCAGCAGAAGACAGGGAATAGCTTTCTTT.

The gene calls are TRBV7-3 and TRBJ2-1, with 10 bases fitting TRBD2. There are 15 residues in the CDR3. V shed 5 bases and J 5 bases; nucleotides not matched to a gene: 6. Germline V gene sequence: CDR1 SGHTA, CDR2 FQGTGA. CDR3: CASSLGTSVNNEQFF. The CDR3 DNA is TGTGCCAGCAGCCTCGGGACTAGCGTGAACAATGAGCAGTTCTTC.

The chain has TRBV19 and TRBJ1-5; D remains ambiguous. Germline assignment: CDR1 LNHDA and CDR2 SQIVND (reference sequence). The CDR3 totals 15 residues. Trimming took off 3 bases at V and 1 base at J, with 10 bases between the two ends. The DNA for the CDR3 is TGTGCCAGTAGTATTAGAAGGACCAGCAATCAGCCCCAGCATTTT. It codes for CASSIRRTSNQPQHF.

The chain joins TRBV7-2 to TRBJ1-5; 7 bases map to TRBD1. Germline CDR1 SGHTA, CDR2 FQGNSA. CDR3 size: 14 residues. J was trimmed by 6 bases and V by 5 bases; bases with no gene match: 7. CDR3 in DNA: TGTGCCAGCAGCCCCGGGACAGACGGTCAGCCCCAGCATTTT. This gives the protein CASSPGTDGQPQHF.

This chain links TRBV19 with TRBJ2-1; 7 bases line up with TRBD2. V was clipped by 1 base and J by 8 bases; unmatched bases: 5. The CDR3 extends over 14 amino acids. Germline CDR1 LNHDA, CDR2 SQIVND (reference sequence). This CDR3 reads CASSIAGGGDEQFF. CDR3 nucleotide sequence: TGTGCCAGTAGTATAGCGGGAGGAGGGGATGAGCAGTTCTTC.

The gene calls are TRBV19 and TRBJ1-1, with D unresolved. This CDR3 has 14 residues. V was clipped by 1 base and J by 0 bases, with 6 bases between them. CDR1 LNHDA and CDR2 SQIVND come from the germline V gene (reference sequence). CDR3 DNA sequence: TGTGCCAGTAGTATAGGCCGGGTGAACACTGAAGCTTTCTTT. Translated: CASSIGRVNTEAFF.

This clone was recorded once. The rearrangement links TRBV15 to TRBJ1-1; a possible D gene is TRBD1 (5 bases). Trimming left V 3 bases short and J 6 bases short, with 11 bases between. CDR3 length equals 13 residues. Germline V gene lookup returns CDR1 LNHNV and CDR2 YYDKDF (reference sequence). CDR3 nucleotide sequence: TGTGCCACCAGCAGTTGGGGACGGCCTGAAGCTTTCTTT. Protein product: CATSSWGRPEAFF.

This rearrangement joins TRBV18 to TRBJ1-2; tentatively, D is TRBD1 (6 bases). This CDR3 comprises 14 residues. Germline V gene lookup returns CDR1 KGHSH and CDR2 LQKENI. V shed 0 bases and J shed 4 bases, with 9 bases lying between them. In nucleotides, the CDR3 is TGTGCCAGCTCACCACCCACAGGGCTCTATGGCTACACCTTC. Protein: CASSPPTGLYGYTF.

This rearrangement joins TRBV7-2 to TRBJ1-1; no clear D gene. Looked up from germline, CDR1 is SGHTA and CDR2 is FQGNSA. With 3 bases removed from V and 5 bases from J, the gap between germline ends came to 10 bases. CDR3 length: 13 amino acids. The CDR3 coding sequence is TGTGCCAGCAGCTTCCCTTTGGGGACTGAAGCTTTCTTT. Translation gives CASSFPLGTEAFF.

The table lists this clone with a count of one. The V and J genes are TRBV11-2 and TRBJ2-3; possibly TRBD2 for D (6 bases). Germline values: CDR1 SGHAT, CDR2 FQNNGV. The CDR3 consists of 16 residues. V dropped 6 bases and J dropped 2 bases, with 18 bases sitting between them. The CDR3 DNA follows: TGTGCCAGCAGTCGATCTGGCGCGGGATTCACAGATACGCAGTATTTT. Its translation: CASSRSGAGFTDTQYF.

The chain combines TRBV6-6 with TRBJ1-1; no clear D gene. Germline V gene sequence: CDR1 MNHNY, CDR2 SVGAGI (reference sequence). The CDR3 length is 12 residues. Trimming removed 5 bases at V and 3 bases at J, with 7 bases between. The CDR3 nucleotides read TGTGCCAGCAGTCGGCAGTACACTGAAGCTTTCTTT. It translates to CASSRQYTEAFF.

The CDR3 coding sequence is TGTGCCAGTAGTATAGACCCAGCGGGGGGAGTCAGAGATACGCAGTATTTT. Protein product: CASSIDPAGGVRDTQYF. The rearrangement links TRBV19 to TRBJ2-3; 9 bases are a match to TRBD2. Germline CDR1 reads LNHDA; CDR2 reads SQIVND (reference sequence). The CDR3 has 17 residues. V was pared by 0 bases and J by 5 bases, with 9 bases of the junction left unmatched. Supplemented by reference TRBV19 and TRBJ2-3, the full variable domain reads DGGITQSPKYLFRKEGQNVTLSCEQNLNHDAMYWYRQDPGQGLRLIYYSQIVNDFQKGDIAEGYSVSREKKESFPLTVTSAQKNPTAFYLCASSIDPAGGVRDTQYFGPGTRLTVL.

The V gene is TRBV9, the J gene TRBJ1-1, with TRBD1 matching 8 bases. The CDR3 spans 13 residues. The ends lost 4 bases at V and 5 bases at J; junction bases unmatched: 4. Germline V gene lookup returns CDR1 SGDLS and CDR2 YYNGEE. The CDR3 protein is CASSFTGGTEAFF. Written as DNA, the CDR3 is TGTGCCAGCAGCTTCACAGGGGGAACTGAAGCTTTCTTT.

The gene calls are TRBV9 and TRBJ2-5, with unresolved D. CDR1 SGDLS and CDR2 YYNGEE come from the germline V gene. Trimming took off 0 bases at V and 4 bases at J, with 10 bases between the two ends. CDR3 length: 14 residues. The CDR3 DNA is TGTGCCAGCAGCGTAGGGGTCTACTCAGAGACCCAGTACTTC. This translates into CASSVGVYSETQYF.

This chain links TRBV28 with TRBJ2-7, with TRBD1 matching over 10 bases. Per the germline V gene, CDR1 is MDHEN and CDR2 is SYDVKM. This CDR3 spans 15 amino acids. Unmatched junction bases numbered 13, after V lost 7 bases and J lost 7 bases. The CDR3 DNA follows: TGTGCCAGCACTCCTGGAGACAGGGGGCGTGAGGAGCAGTACTTC. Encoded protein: CASTPGDRGREEQYF.

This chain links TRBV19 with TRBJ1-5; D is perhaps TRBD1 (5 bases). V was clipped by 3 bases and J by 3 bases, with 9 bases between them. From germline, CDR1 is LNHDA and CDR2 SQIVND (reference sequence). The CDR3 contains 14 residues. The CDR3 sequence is CASSIRQINQPQHF. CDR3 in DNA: TGTGCCAGTAGTATTCGACAGATCAATCAGCCCCAGCATTTT.

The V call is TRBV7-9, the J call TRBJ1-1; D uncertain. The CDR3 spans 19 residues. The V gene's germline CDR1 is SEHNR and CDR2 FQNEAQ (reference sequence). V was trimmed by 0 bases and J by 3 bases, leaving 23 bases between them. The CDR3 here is CASSLALDWQRKTDTEAFF. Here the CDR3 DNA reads TGTGCCAGCAGCTTAGCCTTGGACTGGCAAAGAAAGACGGACACTGAAGCTTTCTTT.